A single sample is the source of the 30 T cell receptor beta chains below, sequenced in a study of regulatory T cells in long-lasting Graves disease. Relying on iRepertoire HTBI primers and Arm-PCR of CDR3 regions, the team built TCR beta libraries. A single record per CDR3 protein comes from TCRdb applying MiXCR to the multiplex PCR reads. The sample consists of 300,000 to 350,000 distinct CDR3 sequences, around 20% of them appearing once. Described time point: persistent/refractory GD, antithyroid drugs over 5 years with positive TRAb. PBMC RNA served as the TCR library source. The material sequenced was peripheral blood mononuclear cells (PBMCs), taken when the disease was refractory, from a patient treated with antithyroid drugs. The receptors originated from a female donor with Graves disease.

This clonotype was counted ten times or more. V is TRBV3-1 and J is TRBJ2-5; 12 positions agree with TRBD1. V shed 4 bases and J 4 bases; nucleotides not matched to a gene: 4. CDR1 and CDR2 (germline): LGHDT, YNNKEL (reference sequence). This CDR3 is 15 amino acids long. The CDR3 here is CASSRGDRGRETQYF. The DNA of the CDR3 is TGTGCCAGCAGCCGAGGGGACAGGGGGCGAGAGACCCAGTACTTC.

The chain links TRBV11-2 to TRBJ2-5; no clear D gene. V lost 3 bases and J 11 bases, leaving 13 bases between the germline ends. This CDR3 has 12 residues. CDR1 is SGHAT, CDR2 FQNNGV, per germline. The CDR3 spells CASSFAANEQYF. CDR3 DNA: TGTGCCAGCAGCTTCGCGGCCAATGAGCAGTACTTC.

This clonotype was counted ten times or more. The chain carries TRBV10-3 and TRBJ2-7; 9 positions match TRBD1. Germline V lookup: CDR1 ENHRY, CDR2 SYGVKD. The CDR3 has 14 amino acids. V dropped 6 bases and J dropped 5; count of bases not matched to a gene: 8. CDR3 nucleotides: TGTGCCATCAGGTCGGGACAGGGTGGCGACGAGCAGTACTTC. This gives the protein CAIRSGQGGDEQYF.

At least ten counts were recorded for this clonotype. The chain combines TRBV5-1 with TRBJ2-7; D not resolved. CDR3 length: 13 amino acids. The V gene lost 5 bases and the J gene lost 6 bases, with 15 bases spanning the gap. Per the germline V gene, CDR1 is SGHRS and CDR2 is YFSETQ. The CDR3 nucleotides are TGCGCCAGCAGATCCGTCCCCCCGGCCGAGCAGTACTTC. It codes for CASRSVPPAEQYF.

This clonotype was found many times. The chain carries TRBV28 and TRBJ2-7; TRBD2 matches 9 bases. CDR3 length: 14 residues. From germline, CDR1 is MDHEN and CDR2 SYDVKM. V shed 3 bases, J shed 6 bases, and the junction held 6 bases outside the gene matches. DNA for the CDR3: TGTGCCAGCAGTTTTAGCGGGAGAAGGGGCGAGCAGTACTTC. Translation: CASSFSGRRGEQYF. The full variable domain, its missing parts supplied by reference TRBV28 and TRBJ2-7, is DVKVTQSSRYLVKRTGEKVFLECVQDMDHENMFWYRQDPGLGLRLIYFSYDVKMKEKGDIPEGYSVSREKKERFSLILESASTNQTSMYLCASSFSGRRGEQYFGPGTRLTVT.

The rearrangement links TRBV7-9 to TRBJ2-5; no clear D. V lost 1 base, J lost 2 bases, and 17 bases lay in between. Germline V lookup: CDR1 SEHNR, CDR2 FQNEAQ (reference sequence). The CDR3 has 17 residues. The CDR3 bases are TGTGCCAGCAGCTTAGGGGCTACCCTGCTTCCACAAGAGACCCAGTACTTC. Its translation: CASSLGATLLPQETQYF.

The sample holds many counts of this clonotype. The chain has TRBV11-2 and TRBJ1-6; no firm D call. Trimming took 5 bases from V and 8 from J, leaving 7 bases between them. Germline V gene data show CDR1 as SGHAT and CDR2 as FQNNGV. The CDR3 sequence is 12 residues long. In DNA form, the CDR3 reads TGTGCCAGCAGCCCGTTGTATTCACCCCTCCACTTT. Translation: CASSPLYSPLHF.

Only a few counts were recorded for this clonotype. V gene TRBV6-1 combines with J gene TRBJ1-2; TRBD1 might be the D (5 bases). Germline V gene sequence: CDR1 MNHNS, CDR2 SASEGT. V dropped 6 bases and J dropped 0 bases, with 8 bases sitting between them. The CDR3 is made up of 13 amino acids. CDR3 sequence (DNA): TGTGCCAGCAGAACAGGAGCTAACTATGGCTACACCTTC. Protein: CASRTGANYGYTF.

As to this clonotype: An end of the junction differs from the germline gene, which may be a read error. The chain has TRBV7-9 and TRBJ1-4; unclear D gene. There are 14 residues in the CDR3. CDR1 and CDR2 from the germline V gene are SEHNR and FQNEAQ (reference sequence). The CDR3 here is CASSLRPTDEKLFF. CDR3 nucleotide sequence: TGTGCCAGCAGCTTAAGGCCAACTGATGAAAAACTGTTTTTT.

This clonotype was recorded many times. V is TRBV6-1 and J is TRBJ1-2, with 9 nucleotides matching TRBD1. Germline lookup yields CDR1 MNHNS and CDR2 SASEGT. V was clipped by 7 bases and J by 8 bases; unmatched bases: 2. The CDR3 covers 11 residues. CDR3 bases: TGTGCCAGCAACAGGGGGCACGGCTACACCTTC. Translation gives CASNRGHGYTF.

This clonotype was observed many times. This chain links TRBV28 with TRBJ2-7, with 10 nucleotides matching TRBD2. V dropped 5 bases and J dropped 3; count of bases not matched to a gene: 22. This CDR3 is 20 amino acids long. The germline V gene encodes CDR1 MDHEN and CDR2 SYDVKM. This CDR3 is CASSPNKRMGLAGVFYEQYF. In nucleotides, the CDR3 is TGTGCCAGCAGTCCCAATAAAAGGATGGGGCTAGCGGGAGTATTCTACGAGCAGTACTTC.

The table lists this clonotype with a few counts. V gene TRBV19 combines with J gene TRBJ2-7; 8 bases align to TRBD1. V shed 0 bases and J 3 bases; nucleotides not matched to a gene: 4. Germline loops: CDR1 LNHDA, CDR2 SQIVND (reference sequence). This CDR3 has 15 residues. The CDR3 DNA follows: TGTGCCAGTAGTATAGATAACAGGGGGTTCTACGAGCAGTACTTC. Protein product: CASSIDNRGFYEQYF.

This clonotype was seen only a few times. One base away lies a much larger clone, so this may be a sequencing read error. The chain combines TRBV6-1 with TRBJ1-3; 7 positions agree with TRBD1. The germline V gene has CDR1 MNHNS and CDR2 SASEGT. The junction had 1 base not matched to a gene; V was cut back by 5 bases and J by 0 bases. The CDR3 has 14 residues. The CDR3 loop is CASSRTGSGNTIYF. The CDR3 coding sequence is TGTGCCAGCAGTAGGACAGGCTCTGGAAACACCATATATTTT.

There are many counts of this clonotype. The J gene is TRBJ2-7, the V gene TRBV6-9, with a tentative D call TRBD2 (7 bases). The CDR3 length is 14 residues. Germline V gene lookup returns CDR1 MNHGY and CDR2 SVAAGI. Trimming took off 2 bases at V and 11 bases at J, with 19 bases between the two ends. The CDR3 DNA sequence: TGTGCCAGCAGTTATAGGGGGGCGGGGGCCAAGGAGTACTTC. The encoded protein is CASSYRGAGAKEYF.

The CDR3 DNA reads as TGTGCCAGCAGTCGCCGGGGATTCTCTGGAAACACCATATATTTT. This gives the protein CASSRRGFSGNTIYF. V and J are TRBV3-1 and TRBJ1-3; D is unresolved. Germline CDR1 is LGHDT and CDR2 is YNNKEL (reference sequence). The CDR3 extends over 15 amino acids. Trimming removed 6 bases at V and 0 bases at J, with 12 bases between.

In this sample, this clonotype turned up many times. The V call is TRBV11-2, the J call TRBJ1-1, with D possibly matching TRBD1 (5 bases). The CDR3 runs to 12 residues. V was pared by 3 bases and J by 7 bases, with 9 bases between. Per the germline V gene, CDR1 is SGHAT and CDR2 is FQNNGV. The CDR3 coding sequence is TGTGCCAGCAGCTTCGGGGGGATTGAAGCTTTCTTT. Translation gives CASSFGGIEAFF.

This clonotype was recorded a few times. The V call is TRBV7-8, the J call TRBJ2-7, with D uncertain. The CDR3 contains 16 residues. The V gene lost 1 base and the J gene lost 0 bases, with 13 bases spanning the gap. Germline CDR1 and CDR2: SGHVS and FQNEAQ. The CDR3 loop is CASSLVSRKSSYEQYF. The DNA for the CDR3 is TGTGCCAGCAGCTTAGTTTCGAGAAAAAGCTCCTACGAGCAGTACTTC.

This clonotype was detected ten times or more. The V and J genes are TRBV2 and TRBJ2-7; 7 bases map to TRBD1. Germline-derived CDR1 and CDR2 are SNHLY and FYNNEI. The CDR3 consists of 15 residues. With V trimmed by 2 bases and J by 3 bases, 7 bases remained unmatched. The DNA for the CDR3 is TGTGCCAGCAGTGAACTTGGGACAGCTAACTACGAGCAGTACTTC. Protein sequence: CASSELGTANYEQYF.

The chain links TRBV20-1 to TRBJ2-7; TRBD1 matches at 7 bases. Germline V CDR1 and CDR2: DFQATT, SNEGSKA (reference sequence). The CDR3 extends over 17 amino acids. J gave up 4 bases and V 0 bases, and 15 bases lay outside the gene matches. The CDR3 DNA reads TGCAGTGCTAGAGAACCCCCGACAGGGAAGCCTCGGTACGAGCAGTACTTC. Translating gives CSAREPPTGKPRYEQYF.

Concerning this clonotype itself: A much larger clone sits a single nucleotide away, making a read error possible. The chain employs TRBV6-5 and TRBJ2-7; no firm D call. Germline V gene data show CDR1 as MNHEY and CDR2 as SVGAGI. The CDR3 runs to 15 residues. The CDR3 DNA is TGTGCCGGCAGTTACCGGTGGGAAGGTTCCTACGAGCAGTACTTC. It codes for CAGSYRWEGSYEQYF.

This rearrangement joins TRBV4-2 to TRBJ2-7; unclear D gene. The CDR3 has 13 residues. Germline V lookup: CDR1 LGHNA, CDR2 YNFKEQ. The ends were cut back, 1 base at V and 1 base at J, with 5 bases in the middle. CDR3 sequence: CASSQVGSYEQYF. The CDR3 DNA reads as TGTGCCAGCAGCCAAGTGGGGTCCTACGAGCAGTACTTC.

This clonotype was seen at least ten times. The CDR3 region is CAISEQGQTYGYTF. Here the CDR3 DNA reads TGTGCCATCAGTGAGCAGGGACAGACATATGGCTACACCTTC. This chain connects TRBV10-3 to TRBJ1-2; 7 bases align to TRBD1. CDR1 ENHRY and CDR2 SYGVKD come from the germline V gene. The CDR3 has 14 amino acids. With 2 bases clipped from V and 5 bases from J, the junction kept 5 bases outside the gene matches.

The chain carries TRBV5-5 and TRBJ2-5; possible D gene TRBD2, 5 bases. Germline loops: CDR1 SGHKS, CDR2 YYEKEE (reference sequence). This CDR3 contains 15 residues. With 0 bases removed from V and 1 base from J, the gap between germline ends came to 10 bases. CDR3 in DNA: TGTGCCAGCAGCTTGGACCCTCTAGCCCAAGAGACCCAGTACTTC. Residues: CASSLDPLAQETQYF.

V is TRBV7-2 and J is TRBJ1-2, with D maybe TRBD1 (5 bases). Germline V gene lookup returns CDR1 SGHTA and CDR2 FQGNSA. The CDR3 length is 15 residues. V was shortened by 3 bases and J by 1 base, with 12 bases between the two germline ends. In DNA form, the CDR3 reads TGTGCCAGCAGCTTCGGGACTCCTAATAACTATGGCTACACCTTC. It encodes CASSFGTPNNYGYTF.

The chain couples TRBV7-9 to TRBJ1-6, with D hard to call. Germline V gene lookup returns CDR1 SEHNR and CDR2 FQNEAQ (reference sequence). The ends were cut back, 1 base at V and 7 bases at J, with 17 bases in the middle. CDR3 length: 17 residues. CDR3 sequence reads: CASSLVGLAGWNSPLHF. CDR3 in DNA: TGTGCCAGCAGCTTAGTCGGTCTTGCGGGATGGAATTCACCCCTCCACTTT.

The chain links TRBV10-3 to TRBJ2-5, with D maybe TRBD1 (6 bases). This CDR3 contains 16 residues. CDR1 and CDR2 (germline): ENHRY, SYGVKD. Trimming took off 10 bases at V and 9 bases at J, with 30 bases between the two ends. CDR3 in amino acids: CATRPTGTQGKGAQYF. DNA of the CDR3: TGTGCCACCCGACCAACCGGGACCCAGGGGAAGGGGGCCCAGTACTTC.

There are many counts of this clonotype. This chain uses TRBV27 with TRBJ1-5; maybe TRBD1 (6 bases). V was cut by 4 bases and J by 3 bases, with 10 bases left in between. In germline, CDR1 is MNHEY, CDR2 SMNVEV (reference sequence). The CDR3 totals 14 residues. The CDR3: CASSYTGPNQPQHF. The CDR3 region has the DNA TGTGCCAGCAGTTATACAGGGCCCAATCAGCCCCAGCATTTT.

This clonotype was detected many times. V and J are TRBV6-1 and TRBJ1-2, with 7 positions matching TRBD1. CDR3 length: 14 residues. The junction had 9 bases not matched to a gene; V was cut back by 7 bases and J by 4 bases. CDR1 MNHNS and CDR2 SASEGT come from the germline V gene. The chain's CDR3 is CASKEVTGVYGYTF. The DNA for the CDR3 is TGTGCCAGCAAAGAAGTAACAGGGGTCTATGGCTACACCTTC.

The chain joins TRBV20-1 to TRBJ2-7; 7 nucleotides agree with TRBD1. This CDR3 comprises 16 residues. Germline CDR1 is DFQATT and CDR2 is SNEGSKA (reference sequence). The J segment lost 0 bases and the V segment lost 6 bases, leaving 14 bases of the junction unmatched. CDR3 nucleotide sequence: TGCAGTGCCCTCACAGGGGACAGAACAATCTCCTACGAGCAGTACTTC. Protein product: CSALTGDRTISYEQYF.

This clonotype was counted many times. The chain employs TRBV7-2 and TRBJ1-2; 9 bases map to TRBD1. The trim removed 6 bases at V and 4 bases at J, leaving 9 bases unmatched. The CDR3 has 15 amino acids. Germline lookup yields CDR1 SGHTA and CDR2 FQGNSA. CDR3 in DNA: TGTGCCAGCAGACCCGAAGGGACAGGGTCCTATGGCTACACCTTC. It yields the protein CASRPEGTGSYGYTF.